This T cell receptor (beta chain) was sequenced during a study of T cell responses to AZD1222 COVID-19 vaccine. Details on this clone: Its antigen remains unidentified.

Libraries were prepared by immunoSEQ multiplex PCR; TCRdb keeps only in-frame clonotypes and omits some of them. The sample records approximately 84,000 clones, 83% being singletons. General study results and limits: The sample set comprised mostly white British donors with more females, and clonal diversity was possibly underestimated.

The source of this sequence is an adult who received the AZD1222 COVID-19 vaccine. Sequenced here: peripheral blood, sampled 28 days after the second AZD1222 dose.

CDR3: CASSVGPGVPSGGANTEAFF. The CDR3 DNA is TGTGCCAGCAGCGTAGGGCCAGGGGTGCCATCTGGGGGGGCGAACACTGAAGCTTTCTTT. This rearrangement joins TRBV9 to TRBJ1-1, with D perhaps matching TRBD1 (6 bases). From germline, CDR1 is SGDLS and CDR2 YYNGEE. This CDR3 is built from 20 residues. Between the trimmed V and J ends, which lost 0 bases and 1 base, there was a span of 25 bases.